The T cell receptor (beta chain) described here comes from a study of Ad26.COV2.S vaccination and SARS-CoV-2 variants. Study-level information: Ad26.COV2.S shots went into the muscle once or twice, 56 days apart.

Sequencing used immunoSEQ multiplex PCR; TCRdb keeps in-frame clones, though not all of them. The data show 250,000 to 300,000 clones, about 90% seen once. The treatment: 19 received Ad26.COV2.S at low or high dose, single or two shots; 5 received placebo; per-sample allocation not given. Following the first vaccine or placebo injection, samples were taken on day 63. This clonotype was sampled from a person aged 18-65 years who received the Ad26.COV2.S COVID-19 vaccine or a placebo. The specimen was peripheral blood, collected in a trial of Ad26.COV2.S vaccine versus placebo.

DNA for the CDR3: TGTGCCAGCAGCGTAGCGGCGGAAGATACGCAGTATTTT. This gives the protein CASSVAAEDTQYF. This rearrangement joins TRBV9 to TRBJ2-3; D is unclear. Trimming shortened V by 0 bases and J by 5 bases, and 7 bases separated the two germline ends. CDR3 length: 13 residues. The germline CDR1 and CDR2 sequences are SGDLS and YYNGEE.